The rows below give T cell receptor beta chains drawn from one sample of a study of blood T cell repertoires in COVID-19. Method: immunoSEQ multiplex PCR; TCRdb's copy keeps in-frame clones and lacks some. The table shows under 500,000 clones, with more than 80% occurring only once. The sequencing sample was made of PBMCs or T cells enriched from blood (not recorded which). The receptors shown here come from a man aged 30 to 39 who had recovered from COVID-19. The CDR3 runs from the conserved cysteine through the conserved F or W. D genes are given only for firm matches. Expanded clones get a size class; other rows say once, few or many, or leave the size out.

J,V,D,size,DNA,CDR3
TRBJ2-1,TRBV27,TRBD2,-,TGTGCCAGTGGACTAGCGCGATACAATGAGCAGTTCTTC,CASGLARYNEQFF
TRBJ2-1,TRBV24-1,TRBD2,once,TGTGCCACCAGTGAACCTCGGACTAGCGGACTGCCCTACAATGAGCAGTTCTTC,CATSEPRTSGLPYNEQFF
TRBJ2-5,TRBV5-1,-,-,TGCGCCAGCAGCCCCGGGGTAGCGCCCCAAGAGACCCAGTACTTC,CASSPGVAPQETQYF
TRBJ1-2,TRBV28,-,-,TGTGCCAGCAGTCCCCCCCCCGGAGTAGAGGAAGGCTACACCTTC,CASSPPPGVEEGYTF
TRBJ1-1,TRBV11-3,-,-,TGTGCCAGCAGCTTAGGACGGAGGGGAGCTTTCTTT,CASSLGRRGAFF
TRBJ2-1,TRBV30,-,-,TGTGCCTGGAGTGTAGGGGTGGACAATGAGCAGTTCTTC,CAWSVGVDNEQFF
TRBJ2-1,TRBV12-3/TRBV12-4,-,-,TGTGCCAGCAGTCCCCCATTGCGGAGTGAGCAGTTCTTC,CASSPPLRSEQFF
TRBJ2-7,TRBV30,TRBD2,-,TGTGCCTGGAGGGCTACTTGGACTAGCGGGAGGCGAGGTTACGAGCAGTACTTC,CAWRATWTSGRRGYEQYF
TRBJ1-2,TRBV11-2,TRBD1,few,TGTGCCAGCAGCTTAGAACAGGGGGGCTATGGCTACACCTTC,CASSLEQGGYGYTF
TRBJ2-1,TRBV24-1,-,-,TGTGCCACCAGTGATTTGGAGGGCAGCTCCTACAATGAGCAGTTCTTC,CATSDLEGSSYNEQFF
TRBJ1-2,TRBV24-1,-,-,TGTGCCACCAGTGACCCCAGGACAAGTTATGGCTACACCTTC,CATSDPRTSYGYTF
TRBJ2-1,TRBV10-3,TRBD2,-,TGTGCCATCAGTGACCCGGGACTAGCGGCGTACAATGAGCAGTTCTTC,CAISDPGLAAYNEQFF
TRBJ1-2,TRBV5-1,-,-,TGCGCCAGCAGCTTGAGACGGGGATTGGAGAACTATGGCTACACCTTC,CASSLRRGLENYGYTF
TRBJ2-2,TRBV24-1,-,-,TGTGCCACCAGTGATTTTTCTACTACCTACACCGGGGAGCTGTTTTTT,CATSDFSTTYTGELFF
TRBJ2-3,TRBV2,TRBD2,once,TGTGCCAGCAGCGCCCTGACTAGCGGCACAGATACGCAGTATTTT,CASSALTSGTDTQYF
TRBJ2-1,TRBV28,-,-,TGTGCCAGCATCCCCCGGGGTGGGAGTTATGAGCAGTTCTTC,CASIPRGGSYEQFF
TRBJ2-2,TRBV19,-,-,TGTGCCAGTAGACAACAGGTTATTTTCACCGGGGAGCTGTTTTTT,CASRQQVIFTGELFF
TRBJ1-4,TRBV6-5,-,few,TGTGCCAGCAGTTACTATGGGGCAGGGGATGAAAAACTGTTTTTT,CASSYYGAGDEKLFF
TRBJ2-4,TRBV2,TRBD1,-,TGTGCCAGCAGGGGGACAGGCCCTGCGGATGAGCGGGTCATTCAGTACTTC,CASRGTGPADERVIQYF
TRBJ1-5,TRBV5-6,-,-,TGTGCCAGCAGCTTAGGAGGTCTCGGCAATCAGCCCCAGCATTTT,CASSLGGLGNQPQHF
TRBJ1-3,TRBV5-6,-,-,TGTGCCAGCAGCTTGGTGAGCTCTGGAAACACCATATATTTT,CASSLVSSGNTIYF
TRBJ1-1,TRBV29-1,-,-,TGCAGCGTTGAAGTATTAATGAACACTGAAGCTTTCTTT,CSVEVLMNTEAFF
TRBJ2-1,TRBV15,TRBD1,-,TGTGCCACCAGCGAAGACAGGGCCTCCTACAATGAGCAGTTCTTC,CATSEDRASYNEQFF
TRBJ2-2,TRBV5-4,-,-,TGTGCCAGCAGCTTGTCGGTTCAGGGGAATACCGGGGAGCTGTTTTTT,CASSLSVQGNTGELFF
TRBJ1-5,TRBV30,TRBD1,few,TGTGCCTGGAGTCCCCAAGGGACAGGGAATCAGCCCCAGCATTTT,CAWSPQGTGNQPQHF
TRBJ1-1,TRBV5-1,-,-,TGCGCCAGCAGCTTTAGCCAGGGGCAGAACACTGAAGCTTTCTTT,CASSFSQGQNTEAFF
TRBJ2-5,TRBV24-1,TRBD1,-,TGTGCCACCAGTGAGAATACAGGGGCCCAAGAGACCCAGTACTTC,CATSENTGAQETQYF
TRBJ1-5,TRBV28,-,-,TGTGCCAGCAGTCTTAGCCCTAATCAGCCCCAGCATTTT,CASSLSPNQPQHF
TRBJ2-3,TRBV30,-,-,TGTGCCTGGAGTACTTCGGGTGGAGATACGCAGTATTTT,CAWSTSGGDTQYF
TRBJ1-1,TRBV9,-,-,TGTGCCAGCAGCGCTCAGGGTGGGTACACTGAAGCTTTCTTT,CASSAQGGYTEAFF
TRBJ2-1,TRBV7-2,TRBD2,-,TGTGCCAGCAGCTTGGGGCTAGCGGGATACAATGAGCAGTTCTTC,CASSLGLAGYNEQFF
TRBJ1-6,TRBV9,-,-,TGTGCCAGCAGCGCAAACACCTCACCCCTCCACTTT,CASSANTSPLHF
TRBJ2-5,TRBV7-2,-,once,TGTGCCAGCAGCGTTAGTTTGACAGAAGAGACCCAGTACTTC,CASSVSLTEETQYF
TRBJ2-1,TRBV10-3,TRBD2,-,TGTGCCATCAGTCTACCGGGACTAGCGGGAGGCTCCTACAATGAGCAGTTCTTC,CAISLPGLAGGSYNEQFF
TRBJ2-1,TRBV5-1,TRBD1,-,TGCGCCAGCAGCCCTCTATTGACAGGGAGCGAGCAGTTCTTC,CASSPLLTGSEQFF
TRBJ2-3,TRBV5-1,-,-,TGCGCCAGCAGCTTGGCCCGGAGCGCAGATACGCAGTATTTT,CASSLARSADTQYF
TRBJ2-2,TRBV5-1,TRBD1,-,TGCGCCAGCAGCCCACAGGGGGCCTCCGGGGAGCTGTTTTTT,CASSPQGASGELFF
TRBJ2-1,TRBV24-1,-,once,TGTGCCACCAGTGTGGCAGGGGTAAAATACAATGAGCAGTTCTTC,CATSVAGVKYNEQFF
TRBJ1-2,TRBV19,TRBD1,-,TGTGCCAGTAGTATAGGGGACAGCTTACTCTATGGCTACACCTTC,CASSIGDSLLYGYTF
TRBJ2-7,TRBV4-1,-,-,TGCGCCAGCAGCCAAGGGGGACAAATCTACGAGCAGTACTTC,CASSQGGQIYEQYF
TRBJ1-1,TRBV23-1,-,-,TGCGCCAGCAGTCAATCTTACAGACGCAACACTGAAGCTTTCTTT,CASSQSYRRNTEAFF
TRBJ2-7,TRBV28,-,once,TGTGCCGCGGGACAGACCTACGAGCAGTACTTC,CAAGQTYEQYF
TRBJ2-3,TRBV28,TRBD2,-,TGTGCCAGCAAAGGGACTAGCGGGATAGGAGATACGCAGTATTTT,CASKGTSGIGDTQYF
TRBJ2-3,TRBV7-9,TRBD2,few,TGTGCCAGCAGCTTAGCGGCTGGGACTAGCGGGAGATCTGATACGCAGTATTTT,CASSLAAGTSGRSDTQYF
TRBJ2-3,TRBV14,-,-,TGTGCCAGCAGCCCAACCACTCGCACAGATACGCAGTATTTT,CASSPTTRTDTQYF
TRBJ2-3,TRBV5-1,-,-,TGCGCCAGCAGCCGGAGGACAGCTAACCTTGGCACAGATACGCAGTATTTT,CASSRRTANLGTDTQYF
TRBJ2-2,TRBV24-1,TRBD2,few,TGTGCCACCAGTGATTTAACTAGCGGGAGTATCACCGGGGAGCTGTTTTTT,CATSDLTSGSITGELFF
TRBJ1-4,TRBV20-1,-,-,TGCAGTGCTAGTCTGTATGAAAAACTGTTTTTT,CSASLYEKLFF
TRBJ1-1,TRBV5-1,TRBD1,-,TGCGCCAGCAGCTTACCAGGGGGCAACACTGAAGCTTTCTTT,CASSLPGGNTEAFF
TRBJ1-1,TRBV20-1,TRBD1,-,TGCAGTGCTAGTCCAGGGGGGTGGGACACTGAAGCTTTCTTT,CSASPGGWDTEAFF
TRBJ2-7,TRBV18,TRBD2,-,TGTGCCAGCTCGCGGGAGGTGGAGCAGTACTTC,CASSREVEQYF
TRBJ2-7,TRBV4-1,-,-,TGCGCCAGCAGCCAAGGAGCAGGGCTTGCCTACGAGCAGTACTTC,CASSQGAGLAYEQYF
TRBJ2-6,TRBV11-2,TRBD2,-,TGTGCCAGCGCGGGAGCAGGGGCCAACGTCCTGACTTTC,CASAGAGANVLTF
TRBJ1-1,TRBV2,-,-,TGTGCCAGCAGTGCCTCGGGTACGGACAGGAACACTGAAGCTTTCTTT,CASSASGTDRNTEAFF
TRBJ2-7,TRBV5-4,-,once,TGTGCCAGCAGCACCGGACTGGACGAGCAGTACTTC,CASSTGLDEQYF
TRBJ1-6,TRBV3-1/TRBV3-2,-,-,TGTGCCAGCAGCCCCCGAGGGGGTAACTCACCCCTCCACTTT,CASSPRGGNSPLHF
TRBJ1-2,TRBV24-1,-,-,TGTGCCACCAGTTTGGGGGCGGGAGGAAAAGACTATGGCTACACCTTC,CATSLGAGGKDYGYTF
TRBJ2-7,TRBV5-1,-,-,TGCGCCAGCAGCCCGCCGGAGTACTTC,CASSPPEYF
TRBJ2-1,TRBV25-1,-,-,TGTGCCAGCAGTGCCTATCGTGAGCAGTTCTTC,CASSAYREQFF